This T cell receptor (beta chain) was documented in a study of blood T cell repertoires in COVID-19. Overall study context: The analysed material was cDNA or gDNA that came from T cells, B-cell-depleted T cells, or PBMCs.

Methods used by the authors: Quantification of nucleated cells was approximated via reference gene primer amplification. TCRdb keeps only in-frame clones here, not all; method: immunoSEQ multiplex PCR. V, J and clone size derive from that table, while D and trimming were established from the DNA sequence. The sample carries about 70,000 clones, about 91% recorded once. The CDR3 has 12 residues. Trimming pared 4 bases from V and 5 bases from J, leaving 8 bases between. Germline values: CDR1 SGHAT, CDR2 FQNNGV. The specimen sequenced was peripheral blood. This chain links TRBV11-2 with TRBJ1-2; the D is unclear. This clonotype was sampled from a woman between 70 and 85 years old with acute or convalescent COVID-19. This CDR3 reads CASSSGFYGYTF. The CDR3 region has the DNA TGTGCCAGCAGCTCCGGTTTTTATGGCTACACCTTC.